Each of the 9 T cell receptor beta chains below was sequenced from the same sample in a study of cytotoxic CD8 clonotypes in ibrutinib-treated CLL. This table comes from immunoSEQ multiplex PCR, and its TCRdb copy is limited to in-frame clones, with some not included. Among about 250,000 clones listed, around three quarters were seen once. The sequencing used PBMCs, collected after 24 months of ibrutinib treatment. Receptor source: a human donor with chronic lymphocytic leukemia.

CDR3 bases: TGCGCCAGCAGCCAAGGGGTTTCTGGGGCCAACGTCCTGACTTTC. Translating it yields CASSQGVSGANVLTF. This chain uses TRBV4-3 with TRBJ2-6, with no clear D. CDR1 is LGHNA, CDR2 YSLEER, per germline. The V end was cut by 1 base, the J end by 1 base, with 5 bases between. The CDR3 contains 15 residues.

This chain joins TRBV19 and TRBJ2-7; D unresolved. The V gene lost 6 bases and the J gene lost 2 bases, with 11 bases spanning the gap. Germline CDR1 is LNHDA and CDR2 is SQIVND (reference sequence). The length of the CDR3 is 13 residues. The CDR3: CASSPATTYEQYF. CDR3 DNA sequence: TGTGCCAGTAGCCCGGCGACCACCTACGAGCAGTACTTC.

The rearrangement joins TRBV27 to TRBJ2-3; D uncertain. This CDR3 spans 13 amino acids. Germline values: CDR1 MNHEY, CDR2 SMNVEV (reference sequence). The V end lost 1 base, the J end lost 1 base, and 3 bases lay between the germline ends. CDR3 sequence reads: CASSLFGTDTQYF. CDR3 in DNA: TGTGCCAGCAGTTTATTTGGCACAGATACGCAGTATTTT.

In the case of this clone: Additional DNA sequences in this sample encode the identical CDR3. The J gene is TRBJ2-7, the V gene TRBV7-8, with unresolved D. Deletions cut 5 bases from V and 6 bases from J, with 8 bases between. The CDR3 contains 11 residues. Germline CDR1 reads SGHVS; CDR2 reads FQNEAQ. The CDR3 DNA reads TGTGCCAGCAGCCTCTATACCGAGCAGTACTTC. This translates into CASSLYTEQYF.

This chain joins TRBV5-4 and TRBJ1-2; 10 bases match TRBD1. CDR3 size: 16 residues. The V gene's germline CDR1 is SGHNT and CDR2 YYREEE (reference sequence). After removal of 0 bases from V and 4 bases from J, the junction contained 6 bases not matched to a gene. The CDR3: CASSLGDRGVGYGYTF. The CDR3 coding sequence is TGTGCCAGCAGCTTGGGGGACAGGGGCGTAGGCTATGGCTACACCTTC.

For the CDR3, the DNA is TGTGCCAGCAGTTCCCGGGACAGGGGAGGCTACGAGCAGTACTTC. It codes for CASSSRDRGGYEQYF. The chain has TRBV27 and TRBJ2-7; 10 nucleotides align to TRBD1. V gave up 4 bases and J gave up 3 bases; unmatched junction bases: 6. The germline V gene encodes CDR1 MNHEY and CDR2 SMNVEV (reference sequence). The CDR3 contains 15 residues.

On this clone itself: One end of the junction fails to match germline, which may point to a read error. The CDR3 nucleotides read TGTGCTAGCAGCCTCTCTTGGGGAGAAGAGACCCAGTACTTC. This codes for CASSLSWGEETQYF. The chain is built from TRBV7-7 and TRBJ2-5; weak D call: TRBD2 (5 bases). The germline V gene encodes CDR1 SSHAT and CDR2 FNYEAQ (reference sequence). CDR3 length: 14 amino acids.

This chain links TRBV29-1 with TRBJ2-5, with a weak D call TRBD1 (6 bases). Trimming took off 6 bases at V and 4 bases at J, with 18 bases between the two ends. This CDR3 spans 14 amino acids. Germline-derived CDR1 and CDR2 are SQVTM and ANQGSEA. The CDR3 region is CSVLIPRGGETQYF. CDR3 coding DNA: TGCAGCGTGCTCATCCCCAGGGGTGGAGAGACCCAGTACTTC.

V is TRBV6-6 and J is TRBJ1-2; maybe TRBD1 (5 bases). This CDR3 has 13 residues. The germline gives CDR1 MNHNY, CDR2 SVGAGI (reference sequence). Trimming cost V 8 bases and J 5 bases, with 15 bases left between them. The DNA for the CDR3 is TGTGCCAGCGGCCAGCAGGGATTTTATGGCTACACCTTC. It translates to CASGQQGFYGYTF.